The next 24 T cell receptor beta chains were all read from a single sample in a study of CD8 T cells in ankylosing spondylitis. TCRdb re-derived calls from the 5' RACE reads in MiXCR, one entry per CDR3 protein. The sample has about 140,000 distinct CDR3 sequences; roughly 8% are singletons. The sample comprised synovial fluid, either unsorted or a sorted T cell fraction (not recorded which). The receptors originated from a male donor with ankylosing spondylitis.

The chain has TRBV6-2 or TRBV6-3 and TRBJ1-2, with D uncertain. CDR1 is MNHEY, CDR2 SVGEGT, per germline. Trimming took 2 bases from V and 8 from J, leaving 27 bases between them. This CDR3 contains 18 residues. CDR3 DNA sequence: TGTGCCAGCAGTTACCGACTCGCTGCTGGGAATACCCGGAACGGCTACACCTTC. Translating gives CASSYRLAAGNTRNGYTF.

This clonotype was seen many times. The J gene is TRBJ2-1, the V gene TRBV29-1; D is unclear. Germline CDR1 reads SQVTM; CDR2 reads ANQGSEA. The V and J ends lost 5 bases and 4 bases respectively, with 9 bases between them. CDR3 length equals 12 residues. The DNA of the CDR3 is TGCAGCGTTCACTACAATTACAATGAGCAGTTCTTC. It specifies CSVHYNYNEQFF.

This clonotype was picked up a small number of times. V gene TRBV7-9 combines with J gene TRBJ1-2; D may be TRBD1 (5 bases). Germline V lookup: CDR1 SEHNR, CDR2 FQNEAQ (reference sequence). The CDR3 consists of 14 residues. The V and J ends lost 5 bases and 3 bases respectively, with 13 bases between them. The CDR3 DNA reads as TGTGCCAGCAGCCTCGGGGCGGTTGACTATGGCTACACCTTC. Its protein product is CASSLGAVDYGYTF.

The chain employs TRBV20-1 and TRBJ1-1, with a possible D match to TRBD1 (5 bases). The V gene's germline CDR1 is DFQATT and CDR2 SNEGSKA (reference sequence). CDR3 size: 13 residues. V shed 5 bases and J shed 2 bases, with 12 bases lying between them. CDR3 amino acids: CSAGGGKNTEAFF. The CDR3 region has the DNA TGCAGTGCTGGGGGTGGGAAAAACACTGAAGCTTTCTTT.

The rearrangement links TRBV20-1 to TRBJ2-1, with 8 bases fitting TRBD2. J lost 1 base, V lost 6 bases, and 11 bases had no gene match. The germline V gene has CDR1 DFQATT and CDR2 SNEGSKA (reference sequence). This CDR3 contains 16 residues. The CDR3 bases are TGCAGTGCGCCCTCTCAGCGGGAGTCTTCCTACAATGAGCAGTTCTTC. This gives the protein CSAPSQRESSYNEQFF.

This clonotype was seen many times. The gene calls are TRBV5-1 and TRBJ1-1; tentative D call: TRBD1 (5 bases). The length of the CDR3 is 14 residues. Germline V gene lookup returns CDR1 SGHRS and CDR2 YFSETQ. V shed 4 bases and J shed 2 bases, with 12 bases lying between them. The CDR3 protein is CASSRGAANTEAFF. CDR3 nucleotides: TGCGCCAGCAGCCGAGGGGCGGCTAACACTGAAGCTTTCTTT.

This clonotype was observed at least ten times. The CDR3 protein is CSVEGETYEQYF. In DNA, the CDR3 is TGCAGTGTGGAGGGAGAGACCTACGAGCAGTACTTC. The chain recombines TRBV20-1 with TRBJ2-7; a possible D gene is TRBD2 (6 bases). CDR3 size: 12 residues. CDR1 and CDR2 (germline): DFQATT, SNEGSKA (reference sequence). Trimming left V 7 bases short and J 2 bases short, with 12 bases between.

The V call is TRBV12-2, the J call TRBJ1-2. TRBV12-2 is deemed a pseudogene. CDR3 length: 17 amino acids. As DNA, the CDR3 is TGTGCAAGTCGCCTTACACCAAAGATGGGGAGCGACTATGGCTACACCTTC. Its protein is CASRLTPKMGSDYGYTF.

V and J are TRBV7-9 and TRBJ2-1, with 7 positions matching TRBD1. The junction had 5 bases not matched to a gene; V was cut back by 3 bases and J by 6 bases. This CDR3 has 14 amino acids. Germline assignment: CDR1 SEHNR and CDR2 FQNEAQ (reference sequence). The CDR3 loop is CASSLFGTANEQFF. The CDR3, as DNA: TGTGCCAGCAGCTTGTTCGGGACAGCCAATGAGCAGTTCTTC.

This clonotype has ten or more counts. As DNA, the CDR3 is TGTGCCAGCAGCTCCAGATGGGGGGGAGGGCCTGAAGCAGATACGCAGTATTTT. Translating it yields CASSSRWGGGPEADTQYF. The chain links TRBV11-2 to TRBJ2-3, with 7 bases identical to TRBD2. V shed 4 bases, J shed 4 bases, and the junction held 17 bases outside the gene matches. This CDR3 comprises 18 residues. The V gene's germline CDR1 is SGHAT and CDR2 FQNNGV.

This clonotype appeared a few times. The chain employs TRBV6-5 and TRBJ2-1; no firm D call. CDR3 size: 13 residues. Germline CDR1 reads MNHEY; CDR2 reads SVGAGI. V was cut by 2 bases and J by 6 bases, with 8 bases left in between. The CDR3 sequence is CASSYMGFNEQFF. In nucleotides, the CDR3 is TGTGCCAGCAGTTACATGGGTTTCAATGAGCAGTTCTTC.

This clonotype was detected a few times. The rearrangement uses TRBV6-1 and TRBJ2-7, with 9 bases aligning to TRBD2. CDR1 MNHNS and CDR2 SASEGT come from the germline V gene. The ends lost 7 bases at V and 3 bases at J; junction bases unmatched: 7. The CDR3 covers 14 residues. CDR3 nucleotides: TGTGCCAGCAAAGGGGGACTAGCCCACTACGAGCAGTACTTC. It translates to CASKGGLAHYEQYF.

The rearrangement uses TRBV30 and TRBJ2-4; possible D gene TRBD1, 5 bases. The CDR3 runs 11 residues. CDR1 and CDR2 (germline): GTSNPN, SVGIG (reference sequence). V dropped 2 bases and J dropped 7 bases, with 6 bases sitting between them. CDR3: CAWSKGNIQYF. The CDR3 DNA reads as TGTGCCTGGAGTAAGGGGAACATTCAGTACTTC.

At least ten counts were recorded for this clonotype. CDR3 bases: TGCAGCGTTGAAGACGGATTCACAGATACGCAGTATTTT. Its translation is CSVEDGFTDTQYF. The V gene is TRBV29-1, the J gene TRBJ2-3; D not resolved. The ends were cut back, 0 bases at V and 2 bases at J, with 6 bases in the middle. CDR1 is SQVTM and CDR2 is ANQGSEA in the germline V gene. The CDR3 sequence is 13 residues long.

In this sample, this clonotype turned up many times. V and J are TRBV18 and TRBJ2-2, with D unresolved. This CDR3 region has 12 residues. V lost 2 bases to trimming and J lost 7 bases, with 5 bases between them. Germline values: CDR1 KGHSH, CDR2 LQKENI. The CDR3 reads CASSPVGGELFF. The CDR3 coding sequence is TGTGCCAGCTCACCAGTTGGCGGGGAGCTGTTTTTT.

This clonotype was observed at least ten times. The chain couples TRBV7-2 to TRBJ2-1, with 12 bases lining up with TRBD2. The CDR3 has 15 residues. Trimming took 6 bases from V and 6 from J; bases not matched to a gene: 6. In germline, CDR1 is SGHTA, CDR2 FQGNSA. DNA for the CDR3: TGTGCCAGCAGTTCGTCTAGCGGGAGGGCCAATGAGCAGTTCTTC. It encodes CASSSSSGRANEQFF.

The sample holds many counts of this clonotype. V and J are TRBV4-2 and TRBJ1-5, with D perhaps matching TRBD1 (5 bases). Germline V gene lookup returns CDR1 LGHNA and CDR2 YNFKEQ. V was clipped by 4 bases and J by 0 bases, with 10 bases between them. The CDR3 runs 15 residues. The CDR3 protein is CASSPIGGSNQPQHF. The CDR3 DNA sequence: TGTGCCAGCAGCCCCATCGGGGGTAGCAATCAGCCCCAGCATTTT.

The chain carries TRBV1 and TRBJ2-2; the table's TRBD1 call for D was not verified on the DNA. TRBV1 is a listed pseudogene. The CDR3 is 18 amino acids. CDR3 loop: CTSSQDALGQGDTGELFF. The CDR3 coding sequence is TGCACCAGCAGCCAAGATGCCCTGGGACAGGGGGACACCGGGGAGCTGTTTTTT.

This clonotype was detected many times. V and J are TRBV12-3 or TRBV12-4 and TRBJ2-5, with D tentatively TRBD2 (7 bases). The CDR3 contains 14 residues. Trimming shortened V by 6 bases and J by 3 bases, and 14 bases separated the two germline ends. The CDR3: CASSPSGQKETQYF. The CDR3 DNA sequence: TGTGCCAGCAGCCCTAGCGGACAGAAAGAGACCCAGTACTTC.

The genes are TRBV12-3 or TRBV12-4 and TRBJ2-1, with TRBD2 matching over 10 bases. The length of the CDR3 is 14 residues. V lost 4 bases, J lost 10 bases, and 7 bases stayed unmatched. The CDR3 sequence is CASSSSGGAGEQFF. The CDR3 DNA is TGTGCCAGCAGTTCCAGCGGGGGGGCAGGGGAGCAGTTCTTC.

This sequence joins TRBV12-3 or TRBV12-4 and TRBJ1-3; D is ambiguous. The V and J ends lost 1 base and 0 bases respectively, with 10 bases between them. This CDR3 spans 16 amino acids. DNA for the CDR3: TGTGCCAGCAGTTTAGAGACGCATAGCTCTGGAAACACCATATATTTT. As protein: CASSLETHSSGNTIYF.

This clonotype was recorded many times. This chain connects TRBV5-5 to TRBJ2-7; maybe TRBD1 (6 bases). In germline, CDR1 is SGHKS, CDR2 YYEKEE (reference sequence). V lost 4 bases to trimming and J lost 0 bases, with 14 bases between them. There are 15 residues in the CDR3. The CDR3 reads CASSVTGRRSYEQYF. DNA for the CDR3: TGTGCCAGCAGCGTTACAGGGCGTCGCTCCTACGAGCAGTACTTC.

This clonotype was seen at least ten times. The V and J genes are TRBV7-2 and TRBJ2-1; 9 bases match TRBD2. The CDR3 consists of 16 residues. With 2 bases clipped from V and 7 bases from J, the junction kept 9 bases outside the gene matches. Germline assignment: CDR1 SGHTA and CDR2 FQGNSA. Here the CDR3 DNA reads TGTGCCAGCAGCTTAATGGCGGGGGGGTTAGGAAATGAGCAGTTCTTC. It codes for CASSLMAGGLGNEQFF.

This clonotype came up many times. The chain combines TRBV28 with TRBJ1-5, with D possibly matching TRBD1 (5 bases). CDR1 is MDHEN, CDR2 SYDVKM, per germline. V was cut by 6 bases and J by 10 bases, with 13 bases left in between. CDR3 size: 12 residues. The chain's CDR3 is CASSPRQYPQHF. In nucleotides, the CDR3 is TGTGCCAGCAGCCCTCGACAGTACCCCCAGCATTTT.